The rows below give T cell receptor beta chains drawn from one sample of a study of cytomegalovirus exposure and HLA in healthy donors. Here immunoSEQ multiplex PCR was the method, and the copy in TCRdb shows in-frame clones only, minus some. The sample comprises about 150,000 clones, 61% of which are singletons, and approximately 1.8% rests with the top ten. Sequencing was done on a sample of PBMCs. The origin of the receptors is a male donor in good health and CMV-seronegative. CDR3s include the opening cysteine and the closing phenylalanine or tryptophan. A D gene is named only where the DNA matches it firmly. Expanded clones get a size class; other rows say once, few or many, or leave the size out.

V gene	CDR3 length	J gene	clone size	D gene	CDR3 DNA	CDR3 protein
TRBV6-5	11	TRBJ1-2	.	.	TGTGCCAGCAGTTCACAGGGAGGCTACACCTTC	CASSSQGGYTF
TRBV6-1	15	TRBJ2-2	.	TRBD2	TGTGCCAGCAGTGAGCTAGCGGGGGGGCCCGGGGAGCTGTTTTTT	CASSELAGGPGELFF
TRBV4-3	19	TRBJ2-2	once	TRBD1	TGCGCCAGCAGCCAAGCTTCGACTGGACAGGGGGCAAACACCGGGGAGCTGTTTTTT	CASSQASTGQGANTGELFF
TRBV5-1	16	TRBJ2-5	.	.	TGCGCCAGCAGCCTGGAGGGGGCAGGGAGACAAGAGACCCAGTACTTC	CASSLEGAGRQETQYF
TRBV7-2	15	TRBJ2-3	few	.	TGTGCCAGCAGCTCCCCGGCGGATATCACAGATACGCAGTATTTT	CASSSPADITDTQYF
TRBV21-1	15	TRBJ2-1	.	.	TGTGCCAGCAGCACCCGGGACAGGGGGTTTAATGAGCAGTTCTTC	CASSTRDRGFNEQFF
TRBV4-1	15	TRBJ2-2	.	TRBD1	TGCGCCAGCAGCAAAGGACAGGGGGCCACCGGGGAGCTGTTTTTT	CASSKGQGATGELFF
TRBV5-1	15	TRBJ2-7	.	TRBD1	TGCGCCAGCAGCCCCTCGGGACAGGGGCATTACGAGCAGTACTTC	CASSPSGQGHYEQYF
TRBV28	16	TRBJ1-3	.	TRBD1	TGTGCCAGCTCCAGGATACAGGGGAGCTCTGGAAACACCATATATTTT	CASSRIQGSSGNTIYF
TRBV7-9	14	TRBJ1-5	.	.	TGTGCCAGCAGCTTCTTGGACACAAATCAGCCCCAGCATTTT	CASSFLDTNQPQHF
TRBV28	13	TRBJ1-5	.	.	TGTGCCAGCAGTCATTCCAGGGATCAGCCCCAGCATTTT	CASSHSRDQPQHF
TRBV6-5	15	TRBJ2-7	few	.	TGTGCCAGCAGTTACTCGACTGGACTCGGCCACGAGCAGTACTTC	CASSYSTGLGHEQYF
TRBV5-1	16	TRBJ1-3	few	.	TGCGCCAGCAGCTTGGGTGGGAGGAACTCTGGAAACACCATATATTTT	CASSLGGRNSGNTIYF
TRBV29-1	11	TRBJ2-7	.	.	TGCAGCGTTGAAGCCCGCAGCGAGCAGTACTTC	CSVEARSEQYF
TRBV4-1	17	TRBJ1-3	.	TRBD1	TGCGCCAGCAGCCAAGAGGGACAGGTGCCATCTGGAAACACCATATATTTT	CASSQEGQVPSGNTIYF
TRBV5-1	16	TRBJ2-7	.	TRBD1	TGCGCCAGCAGCTTCCGGGACAGGGGGTTCTCCTACGAGCAGTACTTC	CASSFRDRGFSYEQYF
TRBV19	14	TRBJ2-7	few	.	TGTGCCAGTAGTATAGGAGACACGTCCTTCGAGCAGTACTTC	CASSIGDTSFEQYF
TRBV6-6	16	TRBJ1-6	few	.	TGTGCCAGCAGTTACACAGGATCGTCCTATAATTCACCCCTCCACTTT	CASSYTGSSYNSPLHF
TRBV5-3	14	TRBJ2-1	once	TRBD1	TGTGCCAGAAGCTGTTGGACAGGCATGAATGAGCAGTTCTTC	CARSCWTGMNEQFF
TRBV9	14	TRBJ2-7	.	TRBD1	TGTGCCAGCAGCGTAGGACAGGGGGCTTACGAGCAGTACTTC	CASSVGQGAYEQYF
TRBV4-1	15	TRBJ2-1	once	.	TGCGCCAGTCATTCTGCGACTAGATCAAGGAATGAGCAGTTCTTC	CASHSATRSRNEQFF
TRBV5-1	15	TRBJ2-5	.	TRBD2	TGCGCCAGCAGCTTGGATAGCGGGGGGCGAGAGACCCAGTACTTC	CASSLDSGGRETQYF
TRBV4-2	16	TRBJ1-2	few	.	TGTGCCAGCAGCCAAGAGGGGGGTAATATTCTCTATGGCTACACCTTC	CASSQEGGNILYGYTF
TRBV25-1	15	TRBJ2-2	.	TRBD1	TGTGCCAGCAGGGCCGGGACAGAGAACACCGGGGAGCTGTTTTTT	CASRAGTENTGELFF
TRBV11-2	14	TRBJ2-1	.	.	TGTGCCAGCAGCTTAGGCCAGGGTAGGTATGAGCAGTTCTTC	CASSLGQGRYEQFF
TRBV4-2	15	TRBJ2-7	.	.	TGTGCCAGCAGCCGAACAGGGTACCTCACCTACGAGCAGTACTTC	CASSRTGYLTYEQYF
TRBV20-1	11	TRBJ2-5	.	.	TGCAGTGCCACATTCTTGGAGACCCAGTACTTC	CSATFLETQYF
TRBV7-9	14	TRBJ2-1	.	.	TGTGCCAGCAGTCCTGATACACAGTCCCATGAGCAGTTCTTC	CASSPDTQSHEQFF
TRBV19	14	TRBJ2-7	.	TRBD1	TGTGCCAGTAGTATTCTACAGGGGGACTACGAGCAGTACTTC	CASSILQGDYEQYF
TRBV13	15	TRBJ2-2	few	.	TGTGCCAGCAGCTTACGACGGGGGGCATCCGGGGAGCTGTTTTTT	CASSLRRGASGELFF
TRBV2	15	TRBJ1-5	.	.	TGTGCCAGCACTCAACGGGGAGGGGGCAATCAGCCCCAGCATTTT	CASTQRGGGNQPQHF
TRBV5-1	17	TRBJ1-6	.	.	TGCGCCAGCAGCTCACAAGGGGAAGGTTCCTATAATTCACCCCTCCACTTT	CASSSQGEGSYNSPLHF
TRBV6-1	15	TRBJ2-2	.	.	TGTGCCAGCAGTGAACGGCAGGGACTCACCGGGGAGCTGTTTTTT	CASSERQGLTGELFF
TRBV4-1	16	TRBJ1-1	.	.	TGCGCCAGCAGCCAAGATCTGAGGGCGATGAACACTGAAGCTTTCTTT	CASSQDLRAMNTEAFF
TRBV13	15	TRBJ2-7	.	TRBD1	TGTGCCAGCAGCCGGGACAGGGGGCGAGGGTACGAGCAGTACTTC	CASSRDRGRGYEQYF
TRBV7-2	15	TRBJ2-3	.	TRBD2	TGTGCCAGCACCGTTACCGGGACTAGCCAAGATACGCAGTATTTT	CASTVTGTSQDTQYF
TRBV2	13	TRBJ2-2	.	TRBD2	TGTGCCAGCGCGGGGGTACCGACCGGGGAGCTGTTTTTT	CASAGVPTGELFF
TRBV9	12	TRBJ2-3	few	.	TGTGCCAGCAGAGGGGGGGCAGATACGCAGTATTTT	CASRGGADTQYF
TRBV6-5	15	TRBJ2-7	few	.	TGTGCCAGCAACCCCAGGGAGGATGGCTCCTACGAGCAGTACTTC	CASNPREDGSYEQYF
TRBV7-9	15	TRBJ2-2	.	TRBD1	TGTGCCAGCGGAATGGACAGGGTCGGGACCGGGGAGCTGTTTTTT	CASGMDRVGTGELFF
TRBV4-3	17	TRBJ2-5	once	.	TGCGCCAGCAGCCAAGAATTTCAAGCTAGCGAGGGGGAGACCCAGTACTTC	CASSQEFQASEGETQYF